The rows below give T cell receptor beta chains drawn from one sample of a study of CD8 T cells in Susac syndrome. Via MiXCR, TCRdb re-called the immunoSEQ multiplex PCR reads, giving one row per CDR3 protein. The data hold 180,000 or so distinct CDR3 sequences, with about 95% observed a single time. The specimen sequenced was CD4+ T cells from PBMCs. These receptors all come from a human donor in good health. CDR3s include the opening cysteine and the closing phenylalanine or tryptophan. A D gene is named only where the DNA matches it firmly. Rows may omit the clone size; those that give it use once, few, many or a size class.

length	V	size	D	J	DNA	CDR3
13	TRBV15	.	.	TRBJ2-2	TGTGCCACCAGCAGAGAGGGCGCCGGGGAGCTGTTTTTT	CATSREGAGELFF
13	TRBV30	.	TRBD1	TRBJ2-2	TGTGCCTGGAGGGGGACAGGGCCCGGGGAGCTGTTTTTT	CAWRGTGPGELFF
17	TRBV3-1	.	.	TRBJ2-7	TGTGCCAGCAGCCAAGGGACATCCAGGGGCCTCGGGTACGAGCAGTACTTC	CASSQGTSRGLGYEQYF
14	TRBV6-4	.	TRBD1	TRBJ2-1	TGTGCCAGCAGCGGACAGGCTTCCTACAATGAGCAGTTCTTC	CASSGQASYNEQFF
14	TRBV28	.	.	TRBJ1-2	TGTGCCAGCAGCTCTGGGCACGTCCTGTATGGCTACACCTTC	CASSSGHVLYGYTF
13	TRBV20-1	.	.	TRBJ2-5	TGCAGTGCTAGTTCTATCCGCCCAGAGACCCAGTACTTC	CSASSIRPETQYF
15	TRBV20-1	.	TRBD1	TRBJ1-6	TGCAGTGCTAGATCCCCAGACAGGGCTGATTCACCCCTCCACTTT	CSARSPDRADSPLHF
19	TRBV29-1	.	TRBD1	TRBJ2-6	TGCAGCGTTGGGGGGACAGGGGAAGCGTCGCCCTCTGGGGCCAACGTCCTGACTTTC	CSVGGTGEASPSGANVLTF
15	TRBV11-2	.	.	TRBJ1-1	TGTGCCAGCAGCTCAGCGCCGGGCCTGAACACTGAAGCTTTCTTT	CASSSAPGLNTEAFF
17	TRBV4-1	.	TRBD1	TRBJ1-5	TGCGCCAGCAGCCGAGAAGGCGGGACAGGGGAAAATCAGCCCCAGCATTTT	CASSREGGTGENQPQHF
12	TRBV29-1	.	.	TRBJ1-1	TGCAGCGTTGGCGGAGGAACCACTGAAGCTTTCTTT	CSVGGGTTEAFF
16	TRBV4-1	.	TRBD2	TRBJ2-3	TGCGCCAGCAGCCAACAGGGGACTAGCGGCACAGATACGCAGTATTTT	CASSQQGTSGTDTQYF
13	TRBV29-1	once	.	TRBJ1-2	TGCAGCGTTTTAGACCGGGGGCGCTATGGCTACACCTTC	CSVLDRGRYGYTF
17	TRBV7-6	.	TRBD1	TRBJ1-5	TGTGCCAGCAGCTTAGCTCCCGGGACAGGGGAAGGTCAGCCCCAGCATTTT	CASSLAPGTGEGQPQHF
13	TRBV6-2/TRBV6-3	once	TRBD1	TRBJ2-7	TGTGCCAGCGTGGACAGGGGTCCCTACGAGCAGTACTTC	CASVDRGPYEQYF
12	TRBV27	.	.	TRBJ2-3	TGTGCCAGCAGTTTGGGGCCAGATACGCAGTATTTT	CASSLGPDTQYF
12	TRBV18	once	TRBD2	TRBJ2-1	TGTGCCAGCCACAGCGGGGGGAATGAGCAGTTCTTC	CASHSGGNEQFF
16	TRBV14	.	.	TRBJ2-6	TGTGCCAGCAGCCGTCCCCGGGGTTCTGGGACCAACGTCCTGACTTTC	CASSRPRGSGTNVLTF
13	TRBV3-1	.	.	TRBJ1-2	TGTGCCAGCAGCCAAGGCCGGTTCTATGGCTACACCTTC	CASSQGRFYGYTF
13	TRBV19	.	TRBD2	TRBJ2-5	TGTGCCAGTGGGGGAGGGTTAGGAGAGACCCAGTACTTC	CASGGGLGETQYF
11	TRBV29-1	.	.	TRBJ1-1	TGCAGCGCCCTACGGAACACTGAAGCTTTCTTT	CSALRNTEAFF
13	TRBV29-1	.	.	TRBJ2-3	TGCAGCGTTGAAGACTGGCAGGGAGATACGCAGTATTTT	CSVEDWQGDTQYF
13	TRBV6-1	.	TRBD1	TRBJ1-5	TGTGCCAGCCAAACAGGGGAAGATCAGCCCCAGCATTTT	CASQTGEDQPQHF
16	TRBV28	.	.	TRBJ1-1	TGTGCCAGCAGTTTATGGGGCCAGGGAGGGCGGACTGAAGCTTTCTTT	CASSLWGQGGRTEAFF
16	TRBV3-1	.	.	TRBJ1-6	TGTGCCAGCAGCCAAGAAACTAAGGACATTCTTACAGCCCTCCACTTT	CASSQETKDILTALHF
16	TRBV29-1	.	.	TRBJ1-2	TGCAGCGTTGAAGATTCGGGCGGACCCAACTACTATGGCTACACCTTC	CSVEDSGGPNYYGYTF
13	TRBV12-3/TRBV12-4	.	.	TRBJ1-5	TGTGCCAGCAGTCCCACCCTTGCCGGCGCGGGGCATTTT	CASSPTLAGAGHF
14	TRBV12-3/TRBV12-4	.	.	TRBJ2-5	TGTGCCAGCAGTCCTTGGACGGCCCAAGAGACCCAGTACTTC	CASSPWTAQETQYF
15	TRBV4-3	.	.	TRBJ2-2	TGCGCCAGCAGCCAAATCGGGATGGGGACCGGGGAGCTGTTTTTT	CASSQIGMGTGELFF
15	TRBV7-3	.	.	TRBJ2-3	TGTGCCAGCAGCTTTACGGGGCGCAGCACAGATACGCAGTATTTT	CASSFTGRSTDTQYF
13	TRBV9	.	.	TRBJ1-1	TGTGCCAGCAGCAGCAGGCAGGGGACTGAAGCTTTCTTT	CASSSRQGTEAFF
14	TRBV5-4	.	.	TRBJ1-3	TGTGCCAGCAGCTTGGGGTCGGCTGGAAACACCATATATTTT	CASSLGSAGNTIYF
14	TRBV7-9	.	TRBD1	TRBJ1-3	TGTGCCACCCAAACCGGGACAGCTGGAAACACCATATATTTT	CATQTGTAGNTIYF
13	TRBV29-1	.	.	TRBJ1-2	TGCAGCACCCGGGAGGTTGAACTCTATGGCTACACCTTC	CSTREVELYGYTF
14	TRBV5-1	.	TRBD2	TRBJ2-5	TGCGCCAGCAGCGTGACTAGCGGCCAAGAGACCCAGTACTTC	CASSVTSGQETQYF
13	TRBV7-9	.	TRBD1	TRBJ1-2	TGTGCCAGCAGCACTCGGACAGGCTATGGCTACACCTTC	CASSTRTGYGYTF
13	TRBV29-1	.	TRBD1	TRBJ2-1	TGCAGCGTTCCGGGACAGCCTTACAATGAGCAGTTCTTC	CSVPGQPYNEQFF
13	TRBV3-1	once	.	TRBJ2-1	TGTGCCAGTAGACTAAGCTCCTACAATGAGCAGTTCTTC	CASRLSSYNEQFF
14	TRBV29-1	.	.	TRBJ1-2	TGCAGCGTCACCGGGGCAGGGTTAGACTATGGCTACACCTTC	CSVTGAGLDYGYTF
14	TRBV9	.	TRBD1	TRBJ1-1	TGTGCCAGCATGAGAACACAGGGGGACACTGAAGCTTTCTTT	CASMRTQGDTEAFF
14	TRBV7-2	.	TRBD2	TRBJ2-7	TGTGCCAGCAGCTGGACTAGCGGGACCTACGAGCAGTACTTC	CASSWTSGTYEQYF
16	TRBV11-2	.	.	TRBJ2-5	TGTGCCAGCAGCCACGGAAACAGGGGAGGCCAAGAGACCCAGTACTTC	CASSHGNRGGQETQYF
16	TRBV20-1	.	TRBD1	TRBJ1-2	TGCAGTGCTCACCGTCAGACAGGGGCTGAGGGCTATGGCTACACCTTC	CSAHRQTGAEGYGYTF
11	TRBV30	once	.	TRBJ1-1	TGTGCCTGGAGTTTGAACACTGAAGCTTTCTTT	CAWSLNTEAFF
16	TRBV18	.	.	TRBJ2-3	TGTGCCAGCTCACCACGTCCGGACAGAAGCACAGATACGCAGTATTTT	CASSPRPDRSTDTQYF
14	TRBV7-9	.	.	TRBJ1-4	TGTGCCAGCAGCTTCGACAGGAGTAATGAAAAACTGTTTTTT	CASSFDRSNEKLFF
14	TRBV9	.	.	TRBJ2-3	TGTGCCAGCAGCGTTAGTCCTAGCACAGATACGCAGTATTTT	CASSVSPSTDTQYF
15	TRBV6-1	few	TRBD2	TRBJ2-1	TGTGCCAGCAGTGACCGGGACTATTCCTACAATGAGCAGTTCTTC	CASSDRDYSYNEQFF
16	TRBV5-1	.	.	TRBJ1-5	TGCGCCAGCAGCCTGACCGCCCTGGCGGGCAATCAGCCCCAGCATTTT	CASSLTALAGNQPQHF
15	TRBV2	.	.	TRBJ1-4	TGTGCCAGCAGTGAACGGGTGGCAACTAATGAAAAACTGTTTTTT	CASSERVATNEKLFF
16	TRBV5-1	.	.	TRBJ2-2	TGCGCCAGCAGCGCTCTAGCGAACCTGAACACCGGGGAGCTGTTTTTT	CASSALANLNTGELFF
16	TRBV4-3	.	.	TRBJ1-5	TGCGCCAGCAGCCAAGACTCGGGATCGGCGGCCAGCCCCCAGCATTTT	CASSQDSGSAASPQHF
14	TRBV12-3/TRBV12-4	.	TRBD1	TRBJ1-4	TGTGCCGGACATTCCGGACAGGGGATGAGAAAACTGTTTTTT	CAGHSGQGMRKLFF
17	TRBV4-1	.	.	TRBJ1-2	TGCGCCAGCAGCCAAGAAGGGTGGGTCCAGTTTGGCTATGGCTACACCTTC	CASSQEGWVQFGYGYTF